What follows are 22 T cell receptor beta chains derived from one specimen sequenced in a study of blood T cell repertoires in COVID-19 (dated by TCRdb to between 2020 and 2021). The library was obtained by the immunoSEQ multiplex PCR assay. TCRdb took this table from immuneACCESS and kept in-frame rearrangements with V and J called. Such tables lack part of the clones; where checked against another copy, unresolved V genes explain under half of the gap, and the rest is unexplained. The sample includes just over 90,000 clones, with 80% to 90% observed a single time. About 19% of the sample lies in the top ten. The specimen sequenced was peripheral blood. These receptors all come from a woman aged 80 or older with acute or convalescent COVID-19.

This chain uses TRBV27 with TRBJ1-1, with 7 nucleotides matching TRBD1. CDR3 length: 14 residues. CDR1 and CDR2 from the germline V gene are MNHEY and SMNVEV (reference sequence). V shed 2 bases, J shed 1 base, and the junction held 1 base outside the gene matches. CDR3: CASSLRQGNTEAFF. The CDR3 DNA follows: TGTGCCAGCAGTTTACGACAGGGGAACACTGAAGCTTTCTTT.

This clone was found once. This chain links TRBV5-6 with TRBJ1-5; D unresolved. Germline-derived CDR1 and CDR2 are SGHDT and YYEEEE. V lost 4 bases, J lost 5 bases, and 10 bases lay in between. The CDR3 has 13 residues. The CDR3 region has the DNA TGTGCCAGCAGCGCGGGAACGTATCAGCCCCAGCATTTT. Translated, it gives CASSAGTYQPQHF.

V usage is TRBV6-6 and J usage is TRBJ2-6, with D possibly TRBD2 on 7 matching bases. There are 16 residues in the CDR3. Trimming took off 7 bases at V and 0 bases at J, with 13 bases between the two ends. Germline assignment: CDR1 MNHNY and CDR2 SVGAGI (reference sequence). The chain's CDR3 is CASKGGGDSGANVLTF. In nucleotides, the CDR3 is TGTGCCAGCAAGGGAGGGGGTGACTCTGGGGCCAACGTCCTGACTTTC.

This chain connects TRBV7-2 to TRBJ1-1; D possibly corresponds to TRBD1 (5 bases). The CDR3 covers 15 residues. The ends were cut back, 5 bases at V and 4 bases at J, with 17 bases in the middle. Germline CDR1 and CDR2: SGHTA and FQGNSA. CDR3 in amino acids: CASSPGGREGTEAFF. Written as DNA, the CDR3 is TGTGCCAGCAGCCCCGGGGGACGGGAGGGCACTGAAGCTTTCTTT.

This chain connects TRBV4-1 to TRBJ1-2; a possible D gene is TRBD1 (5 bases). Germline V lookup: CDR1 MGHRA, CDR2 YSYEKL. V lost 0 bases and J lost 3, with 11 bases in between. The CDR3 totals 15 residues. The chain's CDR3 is CASSQDFSGYYGYTF. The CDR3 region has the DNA TGCGCCAGCAGCCAAGATTTTTCAGGGTACTATGGCTACACCTTC.

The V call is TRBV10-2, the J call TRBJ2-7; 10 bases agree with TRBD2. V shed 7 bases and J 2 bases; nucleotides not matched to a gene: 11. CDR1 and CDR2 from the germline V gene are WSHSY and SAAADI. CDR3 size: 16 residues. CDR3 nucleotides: TGCGCCAGCAAAAGAACAGCGGGGGGGCGCACCTACGAGCAGTACTTC. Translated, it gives CASKRTAGGRTYEQYF.

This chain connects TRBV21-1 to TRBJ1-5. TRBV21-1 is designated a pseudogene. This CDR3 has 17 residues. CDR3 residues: CASSKRGSGGRNQPQHF. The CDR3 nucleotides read TGTGCCAGCAGCAAAAGAGGTTCGGGGGGGCGCAATCAGCCCCAGCATTTT.

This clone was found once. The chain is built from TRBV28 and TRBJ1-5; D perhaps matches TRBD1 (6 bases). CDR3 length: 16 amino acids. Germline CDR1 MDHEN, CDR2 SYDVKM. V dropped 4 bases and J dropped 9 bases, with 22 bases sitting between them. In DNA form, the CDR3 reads TGTGCCAGCAGTTCCCCCCTTGGGCAGGGGTTGTTGCCCCAGCATTTT. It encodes CASSSPLGQGLLPQHF.

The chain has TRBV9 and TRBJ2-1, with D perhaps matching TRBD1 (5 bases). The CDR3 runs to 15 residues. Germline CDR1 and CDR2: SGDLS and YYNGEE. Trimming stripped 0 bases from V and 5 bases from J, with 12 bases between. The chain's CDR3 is CASSVVGRGDNEQFF. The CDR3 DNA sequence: TGTGCCAGCAGCGTAGTGGGTAGGGGCGACAATGAGCAGTTCTTC.

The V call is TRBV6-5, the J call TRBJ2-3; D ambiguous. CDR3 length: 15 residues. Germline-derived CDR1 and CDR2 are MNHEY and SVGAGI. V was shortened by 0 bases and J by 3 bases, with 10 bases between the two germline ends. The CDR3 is CASSYSAARTDTQYF. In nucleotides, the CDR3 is TGTGCCAGCAGTTACTCGGCGGCACGAACAGATACGCAGTATTTT.

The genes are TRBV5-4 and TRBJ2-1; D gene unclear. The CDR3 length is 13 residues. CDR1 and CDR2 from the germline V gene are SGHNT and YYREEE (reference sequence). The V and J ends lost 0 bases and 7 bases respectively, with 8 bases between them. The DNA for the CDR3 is TGTGCCAGCAGCTTGGCCCTTGTGAATGAGCAGTTCTTC. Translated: CASSLALVNEQFF.

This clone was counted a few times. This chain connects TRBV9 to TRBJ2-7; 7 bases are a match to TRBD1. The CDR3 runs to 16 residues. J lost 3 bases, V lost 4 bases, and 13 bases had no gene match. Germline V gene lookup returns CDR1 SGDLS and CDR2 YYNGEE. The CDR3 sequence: CASSPSHRGPVYEQYF. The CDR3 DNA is TGTGCCAGCAGCCCCTCTCACAGGGGACCCGTCTACGAGCAGTACTTC.

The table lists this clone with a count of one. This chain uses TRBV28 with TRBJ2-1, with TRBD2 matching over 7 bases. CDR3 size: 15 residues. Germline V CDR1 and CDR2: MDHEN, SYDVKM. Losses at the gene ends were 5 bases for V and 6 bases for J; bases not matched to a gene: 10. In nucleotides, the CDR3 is TGTGCCAGCAGTGACCGGGACTATAAGGGCAATGAGCAGTTCTTC. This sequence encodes CASSDRDYKGNEQFF. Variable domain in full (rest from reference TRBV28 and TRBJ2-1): DVKVTQSSRYLVKRTGEKVFLECVQDMDHENMFWYRQDPGLGLRLIYFSYDVKMKEKGDIPEGYSVSREKKERFSLILESASTNQTSMYLCASSDRDYKGNEQFFGPGTRLTVL.

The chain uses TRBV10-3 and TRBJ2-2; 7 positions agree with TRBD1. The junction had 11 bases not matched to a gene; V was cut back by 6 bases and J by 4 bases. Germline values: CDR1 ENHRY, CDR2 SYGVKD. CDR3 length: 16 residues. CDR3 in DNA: TGTGCCATCAGCAGACAGGGCCCCTATGGCACCGGGGAGCTGTTTTTT. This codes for CAISRQGPYGTGELFF.

The CDR3 DNA sequence: TGTGCCAGTAGTATCGACAGAGCGAACACCGGGGAGCTGTTTTTT. This sequence encodes CASSIDRANTGELFF. The chain combines TRBV19 with TRBJ2-2, with D possibly being TRBD1 (5 bases). This CDR3 is built from 15 residues. V lost 3 bases, J lost 0 bases, and 8 bases lay in between. The germline CDR1 and CDR2 sequences are LNHDA and SQIVND (reference sequence). The variable domain in full, completed from reference TRBV19 and TRBJ2-2, reads DGGITQSPKYLFRKEGQNVTLSCEQNLNHDAMYWYRQDPGQGLRLIYYSQIVNDFQKGDIAEGYSVSREKKESFPLTVTSAQKNPTAFYLCASSIDRANTGELFFGEGSRLTVL.

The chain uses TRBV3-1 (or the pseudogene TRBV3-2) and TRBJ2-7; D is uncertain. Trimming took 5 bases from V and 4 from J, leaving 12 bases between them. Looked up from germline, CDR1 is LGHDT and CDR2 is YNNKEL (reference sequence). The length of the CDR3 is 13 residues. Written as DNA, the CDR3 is TGTGCCAGCAGCAGAGGAAGCCCTTACGAGCAGTACTTC. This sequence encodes CASSRGSPYEQYF.

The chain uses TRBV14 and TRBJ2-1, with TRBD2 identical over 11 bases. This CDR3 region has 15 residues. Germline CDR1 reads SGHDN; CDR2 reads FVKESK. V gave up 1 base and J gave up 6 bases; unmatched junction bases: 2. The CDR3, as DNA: TGTGCCAGCAGCCAAGGACTAGCGGGGATCAATGAGCAGTTCTTC. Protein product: CASSQGLAGINEQFF.

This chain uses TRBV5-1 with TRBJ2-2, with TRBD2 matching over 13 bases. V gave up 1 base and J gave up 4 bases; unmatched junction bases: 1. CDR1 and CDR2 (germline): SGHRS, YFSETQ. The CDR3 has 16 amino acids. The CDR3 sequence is CASSLRTSGGTGELFF. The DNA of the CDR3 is TGCGCCAGCAGCTTGAGGACTAGCGGGGGCACCGGGGAGCTGTTTTTT.

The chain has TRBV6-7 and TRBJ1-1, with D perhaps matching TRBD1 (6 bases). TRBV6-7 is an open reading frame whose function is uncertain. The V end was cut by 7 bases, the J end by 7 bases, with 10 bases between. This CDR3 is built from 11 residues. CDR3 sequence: CASTLTGEAFF. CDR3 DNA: TGTGCCAGCACCCTGACAGGTGAAGCTTTCTTT.

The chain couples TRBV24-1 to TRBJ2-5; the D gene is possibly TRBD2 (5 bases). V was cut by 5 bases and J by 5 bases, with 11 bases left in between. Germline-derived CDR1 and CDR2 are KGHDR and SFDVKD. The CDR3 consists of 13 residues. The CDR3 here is CATSVSGGETQYF. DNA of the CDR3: TGTGCCACCAGTGTATCTGGCGGGGAGACCCAGTACTTC.

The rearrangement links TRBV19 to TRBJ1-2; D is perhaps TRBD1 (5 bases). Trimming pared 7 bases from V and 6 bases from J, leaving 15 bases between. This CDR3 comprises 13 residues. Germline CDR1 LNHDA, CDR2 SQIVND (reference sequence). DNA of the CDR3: TGTGCCAGTAAGACCCAGGGTTTTGATGGCTACACCTTC. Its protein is CASKTQGFDGYTF.

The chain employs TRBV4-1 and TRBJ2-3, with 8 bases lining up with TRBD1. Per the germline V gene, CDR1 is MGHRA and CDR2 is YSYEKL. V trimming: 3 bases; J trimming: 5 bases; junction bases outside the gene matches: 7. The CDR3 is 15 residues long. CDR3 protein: CASSHPQGAIDTQYF. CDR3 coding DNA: TGCGCCAGCAGCCACCCGCAGGGGGCGATAGATACGCAGTATTTT.